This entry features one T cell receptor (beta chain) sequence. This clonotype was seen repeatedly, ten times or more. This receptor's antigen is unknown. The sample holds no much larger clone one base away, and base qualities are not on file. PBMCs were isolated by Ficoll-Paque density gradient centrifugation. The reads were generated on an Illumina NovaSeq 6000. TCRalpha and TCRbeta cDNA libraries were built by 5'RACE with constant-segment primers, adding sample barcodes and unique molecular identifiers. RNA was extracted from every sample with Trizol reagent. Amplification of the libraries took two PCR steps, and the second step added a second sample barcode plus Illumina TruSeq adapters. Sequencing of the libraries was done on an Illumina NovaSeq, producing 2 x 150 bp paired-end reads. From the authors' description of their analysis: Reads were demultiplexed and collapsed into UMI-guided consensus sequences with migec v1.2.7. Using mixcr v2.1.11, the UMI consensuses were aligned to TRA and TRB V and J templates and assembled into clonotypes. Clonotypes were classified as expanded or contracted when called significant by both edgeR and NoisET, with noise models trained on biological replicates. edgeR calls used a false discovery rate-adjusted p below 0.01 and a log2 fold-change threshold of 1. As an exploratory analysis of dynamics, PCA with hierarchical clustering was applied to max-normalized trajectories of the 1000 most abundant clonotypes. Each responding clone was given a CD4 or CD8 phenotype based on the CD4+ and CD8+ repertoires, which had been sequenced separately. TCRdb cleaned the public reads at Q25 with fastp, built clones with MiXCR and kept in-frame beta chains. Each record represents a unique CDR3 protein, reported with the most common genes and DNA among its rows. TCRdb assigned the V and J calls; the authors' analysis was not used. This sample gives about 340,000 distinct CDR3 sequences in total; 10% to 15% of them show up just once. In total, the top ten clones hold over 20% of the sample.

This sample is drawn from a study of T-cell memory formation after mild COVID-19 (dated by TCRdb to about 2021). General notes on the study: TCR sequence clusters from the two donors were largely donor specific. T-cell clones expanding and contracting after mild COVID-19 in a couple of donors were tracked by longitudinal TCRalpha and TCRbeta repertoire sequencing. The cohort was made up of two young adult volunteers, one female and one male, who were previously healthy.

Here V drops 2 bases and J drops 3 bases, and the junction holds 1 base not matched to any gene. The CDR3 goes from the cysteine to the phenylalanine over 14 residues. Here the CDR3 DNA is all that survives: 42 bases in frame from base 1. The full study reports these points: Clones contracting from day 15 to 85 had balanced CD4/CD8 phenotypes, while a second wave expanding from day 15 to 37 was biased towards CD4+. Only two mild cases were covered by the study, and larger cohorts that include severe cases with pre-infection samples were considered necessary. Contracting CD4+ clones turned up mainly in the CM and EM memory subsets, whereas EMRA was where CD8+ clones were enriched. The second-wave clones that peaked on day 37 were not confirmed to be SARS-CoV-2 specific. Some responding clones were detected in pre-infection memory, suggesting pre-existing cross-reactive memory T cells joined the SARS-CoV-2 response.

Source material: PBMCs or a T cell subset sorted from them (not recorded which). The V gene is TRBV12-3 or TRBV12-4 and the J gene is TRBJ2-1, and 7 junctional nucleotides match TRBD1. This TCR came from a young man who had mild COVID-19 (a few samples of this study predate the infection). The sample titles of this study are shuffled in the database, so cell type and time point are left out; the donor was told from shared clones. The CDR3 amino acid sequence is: CASSLRQGYNEQFF. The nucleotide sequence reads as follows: TGTGCCAGCAGTTTAAGACAGGGCTACAATGAGCAGTTCTTC.